Following are 17 T cell receptor beta chains from one sample sequenced in a study of a mutant IDH1 vaccine in newly diagnosed glioma. Method: immunoSEQ multiplex PCR; TCRdb's copy keeps in-frame clones and lacks some. This repertoire shows around 65,000 clones, roughly 87% found once; its top ten account for 3.5% to 4%. The time point was: week 47, end of study. The study gave 300 ug of mutant IDH1 20-mer peptide per vaccine dose, with topical imiquimod. Antigen specificity for these receptors is unknown. Sequencing used PBMCs, obtained from a glioma patient whose treatment included an IDH1 peptide vaccine. Every receptor here comes from a man aged 25-45 years with glioma.

J is TRBJ2-3 and V is TRBV6-5; D may match TRBD1 or TRBD2 (5 bases each). Germline V gene data show CDR1 as MNHEY and CDR2 as SVGAGI. Trimming took off 2 bases at V and 0 bases at J, with 12 bases between the two ends. The CDR3 covers 16 residues. The CDR3 loop is CASSYGTGLSTDTQYF. In DNA, the CDR3 is TGTGCCAGCAGTTACGGGACGGGCCTTAGCACAGATACGCAGTATTTT.

The V gene is TRBV5-6, the J gene TRBJ2-1, with D possibly TRBD1 on 6 matching bases. CDR3 size: 18 residues. Trimming pared 2 bases from V and 8 bases from J, leaving 26 bases between. CDR1 and CDR2 from the germline V gene are SGHDT and YYEEEE. The CDR3: CASSFPLVGAGRGYEQFF. The CDR3 DNA reads TGTGCCAGCAGCTTTCCGCTGGTGGGTGCAGGAAGGGGGTATGAGCAGTTCTTC.

The chain employs TRBV5-8 and TRBJ2-7; D perhaps matches TRBD2 (6 bases). The V end was cut by 4 bases, the J end by 4 bases, with 18 bases between. CDR3 length: 15 residues. Germline lookup yields CDR1 SGHTS and CDR2 YDEGEE. The CDR3 region is CASSGRGGGKYEQYF. The CDR3 coding sequence is TGTGCCAGCAGCGGGCGGGGTGGTGGGAAATACGAGCAGTACTTC.

The chain combines TRBV2 with TRBJ2-5, with 13 bases identical to TRBD2. The CDR3 consists of 15 residues. Trimming at V came to 6 bases and at J to 1 base, leaving 2 bases not matched to a gene. Germline-derived CDR1 and CDR2 are SNHLY and FYNNEI. The CDR3: CASRRLAGGQETQYF. The CDR3 nucleotides are TGTGCCAGCAGGAGACTAGCGGGGGGCCAAGAGACCCAGTACTTC.

The chain is built from TRBV7-7 and TRBJ2-5; D uncertain. This CDR3 is 14 amino acids long. CDR1 and CDR2 from the germline V gene are SSHAT and FNYEAQ (reference sequence). Trimming stripped 5 bases from V and 0 bases from J, with 10 bases between. CDR3 protein: CASSPGPYQETQYF. DNA for the CDR3: TGTGCCAGCAGCCCCGGGCCGTACCAAGAGACCCAGTACTTC. Looking up the rest from reference TRBV7-7 and TRBJ2-5 gives the full variable domain: GAGVSQSPRYKVTKRGQDVTLRCDPISSHATLYWYQQALGQGPEFLTYFNYEAQPDKSGLPSDRFSAERPEGSISTLTIQRTEQRDSAMYRCASSPGPYQETQYFGPGTRLLVL.

The genes are TRBV29-1 and TRBJ1-2, with TRBD1 matching over 10 bases. CDR3 length equals 15 residues. Germline CDR1 SQVTM, CDR2 ANQGSEA. Trimming cost V 5 bases and J 4 bases; bases outside gene matches: 10. The CDR3 nucleotides are TGCAGCGTTACAACTCGGACAGGGGGAGGCTATGGCTACACCTTC. Encoded protein: CSVTTRTGGGYGYTF.

The chain recombines TRBV19 with TRBJ1-2, with 10 positions matching TRBD1. There are 15 residues in the CDR3. V lost 5 bases and J lost 7; bases outside the gene matches: 10. The V gene's germline CDR1 is LNHDA and CDR2 SQIVND (reference sequence). The CDR3, as DNA: TGTGCCAGTAGTCCGGGACAGGGGATGGTCAGTGGCTACACCTTC. Its protein is CASSPGQGMVSGYTF.

This clone showed up just once. This chain links TRBV19 with TRBJ2-7, with 12 bases that match TRBD2. Germline V lookup: CDR1 LNHDA, CDR2 SQIVND (reference sequence). The CDR3 length is 14 residues. The CDR3 coding sequence is TGTGCGACGCAGCGACTAGCGGGGGCCTACGAGCAGTACTTC. This sequence encodes CATQRLAGAYEQYF.

This clone was seen more than once but under ten times. Other DNA sequences in the sample encode the same CDR3. The chain is built from TRBV30 and TRBJ1-5; tentatively, D is TRBD1 (5 bases). The CDR3 totals 13 residues. Trimming left V 1 base short and J 4 bases short, with 8 bases between. CDR1 GTSNPN and CDR2 SVGIG come from the germline V gene (reference sequence). The CDR3 loop reads CAWSGDSNQPQHF. Written as DNA, the CDR3 is TGTGCCTGGAGTGGAGACAGTAATCAGCCCCAGCATTTT.

This sequence joins TRBV7-9 and TRBJ2-7; tentative D call: TRBD2 (5 bases). The germline gives CDR1 SEHNR, CDR2 FQNEAQ (reference sequence). Trimming stripped 1 base from V and 1 base from J, with 14 bases between. This CDR3 contains 16 residues. CDR3 region: CASSLGGSGQSYEQYF. CDR3 coding DNA: TGTGCCAGCAGCTTAGGAGGGAGCGGTCAATCCTACGAGCAGTACTTC.

The chain uses TRBV9 and TRBJ2-1; 15 nucleotides match TRBD2. There are 20 residues in the CDR3. The V and J ends lost 3 bases and 0 bases, in that order; junction bases with no gene match: 10. Germline loops: CDR1 SGDLS, CDR2 YYNGEE. Written as DNA, the CDR3 is TGTGCCAGCAGCGATCCGGGACTAGCGGGGGGAACGAGCTCCTACAATGAGCAGTTCTTC. This translates into CASSDPGLAGGTSSYNEQFF.

This clone was found once. V and J are TRBV6-1 and TRBJ1-6; D gene unclear. From germline, CDR1 is MNHNS and CDR2 SASEGT. The CDR3 length is 16 residues. V lost 1 base, J lost 0 bases, and 7 bases lay in between. DNA of the CDR3: TGTGCCAGCAGTGAAGTTGGCGGCTCCTATAATTCACCCCTCCACTTT. As protein: CASSEVGGSYNSPLHF.

The chain uses TRBV12-5 and TRBJ2-3, with D maybe TRBD2 (7 bases). Trimming removed 0 bases at V and 6 bases at J, with 40 bases between. CDR1 and CDR2 (germline): LGHNT, FRNRAP. CDR3 length: 24 residues. Written as DNA, the CDR3 is TGTGCTAGTGGTTTGGTATTGAGGGGGGGCGTCATCCGGGAGCACGATTCACAGGAGGATACGCAGTATTTT. This sequence encodes CASGLVLRGGVIREHDSQEDTQYF.

This chain uses TRBV6-6 with TRBJ1-5; D unresolved. The CDR3 contains 16 residues. Germline-derived CDR1 and CDR2 are MNHNY and SVGAGI (reference sequence). The V gene lost 0 bases and the J gene lost 5 bases, with 14 bases spanning the gap. CDR3 sequence reads: CASSYSIGGSDQPQHF. CDR3 DNA sequence: TGTGCCAGCAGTTACTCGATTGGAGGGAGTGATCAGCCCCAGCATTTT.

The chain carries TRBV12-5 and TRBJ1-1; D not resolved. The ends were cut back, 5 bases at V and 5 bases at J, with 6 bases in the middle. The CDR3 consists of 11 residues. In germline, CDR1 is LGHNT, CDR2 FRNRAP. DNA for the CDR3: TGTGCTAGTGGTCTCGGGACTGAAGCTTTCTTT. It codes for CASGLGTEAFF.

The rearrangement links TRBV6-5 to TRBJ2-1, with TRBD2 as a possible D gene (6 bases). V lost 4 bases and J lost 8, with 15 bases in between. The CDR3 contains 14 residues. The germline V gene encodes CDR1 MNHEY and CDR2 SVGAGI. DNA of the CDR3: TGTGCCAGCAGTTGGACGTGGCGGGGCGATGAGCAGTTCTTC. Its translation is CASSWTWRGDEQFF.

The chain joins TRBV5-1 to TRBJ2-5; D gene unclear. Germline V lookup: CDR1 SGHRS, CDR2 YFSETQ. Trimming shortened V by 3 bases and J by 0 bases, and 12 bases separated the two germline ends. CDR3 length equals 15 residues. This CDR3 reads CASSSRPTNQETQYF. The CDR3, as DNA: TGCGCCAGCAGCTCGCGACCGACCAACCAAGAGACCCAGTACTTC. Together with reference TRBV5-1 and TRBJ2-5, the CDR3 gives the full variable domain: KAGVTQTPRYLIKTRGQQVTLSCSPISGHRSVSWYQQTPGQGLQFLFEYFSETQRNKGNFPGRFSGRQFSNSRSEMNVSTLELGDSALYLCASSSRPTNQETQYFGPGTRLLVL.